The 13 T cell receptor beta chains reported below all come from one sample, sequenced in a study of OX40 agonist ivuxolimab in advanced cancers. Repertoires were generated with immunoSEQ multiplex PCR, while TCRdb's copy carries only in-frame clones and drops some. The sample lists about 44,000 clones; approximately 85% were seen once. Here the sequenced sample was CD4+ or CD8+ T cells sorted from blood, taken in a trial of the OX40 agonist ivuxolimab. These receptors originate from an adult with an advanced solid tumor such as melanoma, head and neck, liver or kidney cancer.

J is TRBJ2-7 and V is TRBV7-8; TRBD1 matches at 10 bases. The J segment lost 0 bases and the V segment lost 5 bases, leaving 4 bases of the junction unmatched. The CDR3 contains 15 residues. Looked up from germline, CDR1 is SGHVS and CDR2 is FQNEAQ. The DNA of the CDR3 is TGTGCCAGCAGCCCGTGGACAGGGGGCTCCTACGAGCAGTACTTC. Translating it yields CASSPWTGGSYEQYF.

The chain recombines TRBV5-1 with TRBJ2-5; D possibly corresponds to TRBD1 (6 bases). Germline values: CDR1 SGHRS, CDR2 YFSETQ. CDR3 length: 16 residues. Trimming left V 0 bases short and J 4 bases short, with 16 bases between. The CDR3 DNA sequence: TGCGCCAGCAGCTTGGGGACAGACATCTCGGGAGAGACCCAGTACTTC. The encoded protein is CASSLGTDISGETQYF. The full variable domain, completed using reference TRBV5-1 and TRBJ2-5, is KAGVTQTPRYLIKTRGQQVTLSCSPISGHRSVSWYQQTPGQGLQFLFEYFSETQRNKGNFPGRFSGRQFSNSRSEMNVSTLELGDSALYLCASSLGTDISGETQYFGPGTRLLVL.

This rearrangement joins TRBV29-1 to TRBJ1-2, with a weak D call TRBD1 (5 bases). The germline V gene has CDR1 SQVTM and CDR2 ANQGSEA. CDR3 length: 11 amino acids. Trimming left V 4 bases short and J 5 bases short, with 8 bases between. CDR3 nucleotides: TGCAGCGTTGGACAGCAATATGGCTACACCTTC. Its translation: CSVGQQYGYTF.

The sample holds one count of this clone. In nucleotides, the CDR3 is TGTGCCAGCAGCGTAGCGGGGGTGGGGGAGACCCAGTACTTC. Its translation is CASSVAGVGETQYF. V gene TRBV9 combines with J gene TRBJ2-5, with D possibly TRBD2 on 6 matching bases. Germline CDR1 reads SGDLS; CDR2 reads YYNGEE. V gave up 0 bases and J gave up 5 bases, with 11 bases separating them. The CDR3 covers 14 residues.

About this clone itself: This CDR3 is also generated by other DNA sequences in the sample. The rearrangement joins TRBV9 to TRBJ1-2, with D uncertain. Deletions cut 0 bases from V and 3 bases from J, with 6 bases between. CDR3 length: 13 amino acids. The germline V gene has CDR1 SGDLS and CDR2 YYNGEE. CDR3 sequence: CASSVGGDYGYTF. In DNA form, the CDR3 reads TGTGCCAGCAGCGTAGGAGGTGACTATGGCTACACCTTC.

The chain couples TRBV7-6 to TRBJ1-4; D call uncertain. CDR1 SGHVS and CDR2 FNYEAQ come from the germline V gene. The length of the CDR3 is 14 residues. V was shortened by 1 base and J by 6 bases, with 9 bases between the two germline ends. DNA for the CDR3: TGTGCCAGCAGCTTAGAAGTGGTTTATGAAAAACTGTTTTTT. Its protein product is CASSLEVVYEKLFF.

V gene TRBV2 combines with J gene TRBJ1-5, with 8 bases matching TRBD1. Germline trimming cut 6 bases from V and 4 bases from J; bases unmatched to any gene: 8. Germline V gene sequence: CDR1 SNHLY, CDR2 FYNNEI. This CDR3 spans 15 amino acids. The CDR3 nucleotides read TGTGCCAGCAGGACCGGGACAGGTGAAAATCAGCCCCAGCATTTT. Translation gives CASRTGTGENQPQHF.

The V gene is TRBV5-4, the J gene TRBJ2-7; D is unclear. With 3 bases removed from V and 4 bases from J, the gap between germline ends came to 5 bases. The CDR3 is 11 amino acids. Germline V CDR1 and CDR2: SGHNT, YYREEE (reference sequence). CDR3 in amino acids: CASSSRYEQYV. CDR3 DNA: TGTGCCAGCAGCTCGAGATACGAGCAGTACGTC.

V usage is TRBV6-1 and J usage is TRBJ2-3; D call uncertain. Germline V lookup: CDR1 MNHNS, CDR2 SASEGT. This CDR3 has 12 residues. V was pared by 5 bases and J by 6 bases, with 9 bases between. As DNA, the CDR3 is TGTGCCAGCAGTTATAGCCTGGATACGCAGTATTTT. It codes for CASSYSLDTQYF.

The chain couples TRBV7-9 to TRBJ2-5; TRBD1 matches at 10 bases. Judging by the DNA end, TRBJ2-7 fits better; the J call may be wrong. Germline V gene data show CDR1 as SEHNR and CDR2 as FQNEAQ (reference sequence). This CDR3 is built from 15 residues. The CDR3 DNA sequence: TGTGCCAGCAGCTTTTTGGGACAGGGGATCAACGAGCAGTACTTC. Protein sequence: CASSFLGQGINEQYF.

The rearrangement links TRBV19 to TRBJ1-3; D remains unclear. V dropped 6 bases and J dropped 0 bases, with 6 bases sitting between them. Germline assignment: CDR1 LNHDA and CDR2 SQIVND (reference sequence). The CDR3 has 13 residues. The CDR3 is CASRIGSGNTIYF. CDR3 coding DNA: TGTGCCAGTAGAATCGGCTCTGGAAACACCATATATTTT.

This rearrangement joins TRBV5-5 to TRBJ2-2; D gene unclear. The germline V gene has CDR1 SGHKS and CDR2 YYEKEE (reference sequence). This CDR3 has 13 amino acids. V was cut by 4 bases and J by 7 bases, with 11 bases left in between. The CDR3 region has the DNA TGTGCCAGCAGCACCCACAACGGCGGGGAGCTGTTTTTT. This sequence encodes CASSTHNGGELFF.

The chain couples TRBV19 to TRBJ1-1; 7 bases agree with TRBD1. The CDR3 loop spans 15 amino acids. Germline-derived CDR1 and CDR2 are LNHDA and SQIVND (reference sequence). The junction had 17 bases not matched to a gene; V was cut back by 8 bases and J by 8 bases. The CDR3 sequence is CASFPRDSLGSEAFF. CDR3 coding DNA: TGTGCCAGTTTCCCCCGGGACAGTCTTGGTTCCGAAGCTTTCTTT.